This T cell receptor beta chain was recorded in a study of vaccination effects on CD4 cells after COVID-19. Study-level findings and limits: Early timepoints after infection were absent, and convalescent patients were few in the study. Within healthy vaccinees, only 1 of 255 vaccine-induced clones displayed cross-reactivity with common cold coronaviruses. There was marked clonal contraction among infection- and vaccine-induced clones late after vaccination.

With the ViraFEST assay, the study expanded antigen-specific CD4+ T cells using viral peptide pools, then sequenced them. The authors isolated CD4+ T cells after approximately 9 days of culture. The study found no prior SARS-CoV-2 infection in the vaccine recipients, who tested negative for nucleocapsid antibodies. Libraries were prepared by immunoSEQ multiplex PCR; TCRdb keeps only in-frame clonotypes and omits some of them. Of tens of thousands of clones in the sample, 60% to 80% were seen once. V was trimmed by 6 bases and J by 4 bases, leaving 13 bases between them. CDR3 length: 14 amino acids. The germline V gene encodes CDR1 LNHDA and CDR2 SQIVND (reference sequence). To note about this clone: Its antigen is not identified.

The V and J genes are TRBV19 and TRBJ1-3; D is ambiguous. The TCR comes from a human donor who received a COVID-19 vaccine. Sequencing used CD4+ T cells from PBMCs cultured with HCoV-OC43 spike peptides, obtained before COVID-19 vaccination. Subset described: HCoV-OC43 spike overlapping peptide pool stimulation. Here the CDR3 DNA reads TGTGCCAGTAGGACGGATTCGGAAGGAAACACCATATATTTT. Its translation: CASRTDSEGNTIYF.